This T cell receptor (beta chain) was recovered during a study of blood T cell repertoires in COVID-19. Study-wide context: Some COVID-19 samples were acute and others convalescent; all came from the United States, Italy and Spain. From T cells, B-cell-depleted T cells, or PBMCs came the material, which was cDNA or gDNA.

This CDR3 has 16 residues. CDR1 and CDR2 from the germline V gene are MNHEY and SMNVEV (reference sequence). Trimming removed 0 bases from V and 6 bases from J, with 12 bases in between. The study drew participants aged about 18 to 89 years from some 25 US areas. Measured with immunoSEQ multiplex PCR; TCRdb has only the in-frame clones, and not every one. The sample consists of under 400,000 clones, 70% to 90% of them appearing once. Material: PBMCs or T cells enriched from blood (not recorded which). The TCR originated in a man aged 40-49 years in a cohort exposed to, infected with or recovered from COVID-19 (not recorded which). The chain links TRBV27 to TRBJ1-6; D is ambiguous. CDR3 bases: TGTGCCAGCAGTTTATCGGATCCCGGGGTTAATTCACCCCTCCACTTT. Its protein is CASSLSDPGVNSPLHF.